The 24 T cell receptor beta chains reported below all come from one sample, sequenced in a study of blood T cell repertoires in COVID-19 (dated by TCRdb to 2018 to 2020). Library preparation was by the immunoSEQ multiplex PCR assay. TCRdb retrieved this table from immuneACCESS and kept in-frame rearrangements only. Not all clones are present; in checked studies, unresolved V genes account for under half, and no reason is known for the remainder. The sample table shows roughly 60,000 clones, and approximately 80% are seen once. The top ten hold roughly 10% of the sample. Sequencing used peripheral blood. The source is a man aged 25 to 40 with COVID-19, enrolled during active disease.

The chain uses TRBV5-1 and TRBJ2-1; 11 positions agree with TRBD2. CDR3 length: 17 residues. Germline V gene lookup returns CDR1 SGHRS and CDR2 YFSETQ. V lost 2 bases to trimming and J lost 3 bases; unmatched junction nucleotides: 7. Written as DNA, the CDR3 is TGCGCCAGCAGCTTCGGGGCTAGCGGGAGGAACTACAATGAGCAGTTCTTC. Amino acid sequence: CASSFGASGRNYNEQFF. The variable domain in full, completed from reference TRBV5-1 and TRBJ2-1, reads KAGVTQTPRYLIKTRGQQVTLSCSPISGHRSVSWYQQTPGQGLQFLFEYFSETQRNKGNFPGRFSGRQFSNSRSEMNVSTLELGDSALYLCASSFGASGRNYNEQFFGPGTRLTVL.

The chain couples TRBV4-2 to TRBJ2-5, with a tentative D call TRBD1 (6 bases). Germline values: CDR1 LGHNA, CDR2 YNFKEQ. The CDR3 extends over 14 amino acids. V was cut by 0 bases and J by 5 bases, with 10 bases left in between. CDR3 nucleotide sequence: TGTGCCAGCAGCCAAGAGGGGGCTGGGGAGACCCAGTACTTC. It codes for CASSQEGAGETQYF.

Here the CDR3 reads CASSLGQGYTDTQYF. As DNA, the CDR3 is TGTGCCAGCAGCTTGGGTCAGGGGTACACAGATACGCAGTATTTT. This rearrangement joins TRBV5-6 to TRBJ2-3, with a tentative D call TRBD1 (6 bases). Germline CDR1 SGHDT, CDR2 YYEEEE. Trimming removed 0 bases from V and 2 bases from J, with 10 bases in between. The CDR3 runs 15 residues.

The rearrangement links TRBV11-2 to TRBJ2-1, with 7 positions matching TRBD2. The ends lost 1 base at V and 0 bases at J; junction bases unmatched: 0. CDR3 length equals 15 residues. Germline V gene data show CDR1 as SGHAT and CDR2 as FQNNGV. CDR3 sequence reads: CASSLGTSSYNEQFF. DNA of the CDR3: TGTGCCAGCAGCTTAGGGACTAGCTCCTACAATGAGCAGTTCTTC.

The J gene is TRBJ1-5, the V gene TRBV30; 8 positions agree with TRBD1. V shed 0 bases and J 8 bases; nucleotides not matched to a gene: 9. CDR3 length: 15 amino acids. The germline gives CDR1 GTSNPN, CDR2 SVGIG (reference sequence). CDR3 bases: TGTGCCTGGAGTGTACCCGGGACAGGAGGCGAGCCCCAGCATTTT. This codes for CAWSVPGTGGEPQHF.

This chain connects TRBV5-1 to TRBJ2-5, with TRBD1 identical over 11 bases. V shed 3 bases and J 2 bases; nucleotides not matched to a gene: 3. Germline lookup yields CDR1 SGHRS and CDR2 YFSETQ. The CDR3 contains 15 residues. CDR3 amino acids: CASSSGTGGQETQYF. The CDR3 region has the DNA TGCGCCAGCAGCTCCGGGACAGGGGGACAAGAGACCCAGTACTTC. Drawing the rest from reference TRBV5-1 and TRBJ2-5, the complete variable domain is KAGVTQTPRYLIKTRGQQVTLSCSPISGHRSVSWYQQTPGQGLQFLFEYFSETQRNKGNFPGRFSGRQFSNSRSEMNVSTLELGDSALYLCASSSGTGGQETQYFGPGTRLLVL.

V usage is TRBV11-1 and J usage is TRBJ1-1; 9 bases are shared with TRBD1. With V trimmed by 9 bases and J by 3 bases, 5 bases remained unmatched. The CDR3 is 13 residues long. Germline V gives CDR1 SGHAT, CDR2 FQDESV (reference sequence). The CDR3 spells CASSTGGHTEAFF. CDR3 sequence (DNA): TGTGCCAGTAGCACAGGGGGCCACACTGAAGCTTTCTTT.

This clone was observed a few times. J is TRBJ1-6 and V is TRBV7-9; 7 positions agree with TRBD1. Germline V CDR1 and CDR2: SEHNR, FQNEAQ (reference sequence). The V segment lost 3 bases and the J segment 8 bases; nucleotides outside the gene matches: 7. The CDR3 loop spans 15 amino acids. CDR3 sequence reads: CASSFTGTVYSPLHF. In nucleotides, the CDR3 is TGTGCCAGCAGCTTTACCGGGACAGTATATTCACCCCTCCACTTT.

The chain uses TRBV29-1 and TRBJ1-2; TRBD1 matches at 9 bases. Unmatched junction bases numbered 7, after V lost 6 bases and J lost 5 bases. Germline CDR1 SQVTM, CDR2 ANQGSEA. This CDR3 region has 13 residues. The DNA of the CDR3 is TGCAGCGTCTCGACAGGGGGTATTTATGGCTACACCTTC. Its protein product is CSVSTGGIYGYTF.

This clone has just one count. V gene TRBV4-3 combines with J gene TRBJ2-7; D is unclear. This CDR3 is built from 15 residues. Germline CDR1 LGHNA, CDR2 YSLEER. V lost 1 base and J 3 bases, leaving 13 bases between the germline ends. In DNA form, the CDR3 reads TGCGCCAGCAGCCAAGGTGCGAGCGACCACTACGAGCAGTACTTC. Encoded protein: CASSQGASDHYEQYF.

The rearrangement uses TRBV7-2 and TRBJ2-3, with 9 bases identical to TRBD2. Germline V gene data show CDR1 as SGHTA and CDR2 as FQGNSA. The ends lost 1 base at V and 3 bases at J; junction bases unmatched: 5. The CDR3 is made up of 16 amino acids. CDR3 sequence: CASSLGGLAQTDTQYF. As DNA, the CDR3 is TGTGCCAGCAGCTTAGGAGGACTAGCGCAGACAGATACGCAGTATTTT.

V gene TRBV7-3 combines with J gene TRBJ2-3; D might be TRBD2 (6 bases). The CDR3 is made up of 15 amino acids. V was cut by 5 bases and J by 10 bases, with 22 bases left in between. Per germline, CDR1 SGHTA and CDR2 FQGTGA. CDR3 protein: CASSQTSGDAGAQYF. CDR3 DNA: TGTGCCAGCAGCCAGACGTCGGGAGACGCCGGGGCGCAGTATTTT.

The V call is TRBV14, the J call TRBJ2-7; 10 bases agree with TRBD2. This CDR3 has 15 residues. Trimming took 3 bases from V and 4 from J; bases not matched to a gene: 6. From germline, CDR1 is SGHDN and CDR2 FVKESK. Here the CDR3 reads CASSHGGTSVYEQYF. CDR3 bases: TGTGCCAGCAGCCACGGCGGGACTAGCGTTTACGAGCAGTACTTC.

This clone was recorded only once. The rearrangement uses TRBV6-5 and TRBJ1-1; 10 nucleotides align to TRBD1. Germline-derived CDR1 and CDR2 are MNHEY and SVGAGI. This CDR3 region has 16 residues. The V segment lost 0 bases and the J segment 1 base; nucleotides outside the gene matches: 2. The CDR3 loop reads CASSYSTGGANTEAFF. The CDR3 nucleotides read TGTGCCAGCAGTTACTCGACAGGGGGCGCGAACACTGAAGCTTTCTTT.

This clone has just a few counts. V usage is TRBV5-8 and J usage is TRBJ1-6, with unresolved D. The V gene's germline CDR1 is SGHTS and CDR2 YDEGEE. V lost 0 bases to trimming and J lost 0 bases, with 10 bases between them. There are 17 residues in the CDR3. The CDR3 is CASSLVGGSSYNSPLHF. CDR3 coding DNA: TGTGCCAGCAGCTTGGTCGGCGGGAGCTCCTATAATTCACCCCTCCACTTT.

The rearrangement uses TRBV3-1 (or the pseudogene TRBV3-2) and TRBJ1-2; 7 positions match TRBD1. V was clipped by 3 bases and J by 7 bases; unmatched bases: 5. Germline V gives CDR1 LGHDT, CDR2 YNNKEL (reference sequence). The CDR3 length is 13 residues. The CDR3 here is CASSQRDSSGYTF. In nucleotides, the CDR3 is TGTGCCAGCAGCCAGCGGGACAGCTCTGGCTACACCTTC.

This chain connects TRBV2 to TRBJ1-1; a weak D match, TRBD1 (5 bases). Trimming pared 5 bases from V and 5 bases from J, leaving 12 bases between. The CDR3 is made up of 13 amino acids. CDR1 and CDR2 from the germline V gene are SNHLY and FYNNEI. CDR3 loop: CASSSGGGTEAFF. The DNA for the CDR3 is TGTGCCAGCAGTTCGGGGGGAGGGACTGAAGCTTTCTTT.

This CDR3 reads CATSRDLNQPQHF. CDR3 bases: TGTGCCACCAGCAGAGATCTAAATCAGCCCCAGCATTTT. The chain carries TRBV15 and TRBJ1-5; D remains unclear. Germline V gives CDR1 LNHNV, CDR2 YYDKDF (reference sequence). The CDR3 has 13 amino acids. Trimming removed 0 bases from V and 4 bases from J, with 4 bases in between.

The chain has TRBV4-2 and TRBJ1-6; maybe TRBD1 (6 bases). CDR1 and CDR2 (germline): LGHNA, YNFKEQ. V dropped 6 bases and J dropped 0 bases, with 12 bases sitting between them. The CDR3 is made up of 16 amino acids. The chain's CDR3 is CASRRGGSSYNSPLHF. CDR3 DNA: TGTGCCAGCAGAAGGGGGGGGAGCTCCTATAATTCACCCCTCCACTTT.

The genes are TRBV18 and TRBJ1-3; 7 positions agree with TRBD1. V was pared by 6 bases and J by 0 bases, with 8 bases of the junction left unmatched. CDR3 length: 16 amino acids. In germline, CDR1 is KGHSH, CDR2 LQKENI. In DNA, the CDR3 is TGTGCCAGCTCTCCCCGTGACAGGGTCTCTGGAAACACCATATATTTT. It is translated as CASSPRDRVSGNTIYF.

This chain links TRBV28 with TRBJ1-5, with D tentatively TRBD1 (6 bases). V shed 3 bases and J shed 3 bases, with 12 bases lying between them. The CDR3 has 15 residues. Germline loops: CDR1 MDHEN, CDR2 SYDVKM. The CDR3 region has the DNA TGTGCCAGCAGTTTCTCGGGGGGCATCAATCAGCCCCAGCATTTT. Its translation is CASSFSGGINQPQHF.

The chain joins TRBV29-1 to TRBJ1-1; a weak D match, TRBD1 (6 bases). CDR1 is SQVTM, CDR2 ANQGSEA, per germline. The CDR3 has 12 residues. V was clipped by 5 bases and J by 5 bases, with 12 bases between them. CDR3 residues: CSVRTAGTEAFF. DNA for the CDR3: TGCAGCGTTCGGACAGCCGGGACTGAAGCTTTCTTT.

The chain recombines TRBV28 with TRBJ2-5; D is perhaps TRBD1 (6 bases). Deletions cut 8 bases from V and 3 bases from J, with 13 bases between. The length of the CDR3 is 13 residues. Germline values: CDR1 MDHEN, CDR2 SYDVKM. This CDR3 is CASGSAGEETQYF. DNA for the CDR3: TGTGCCAGCGGCAGTGCAGGGGAAGAGACCCAGTACTTC. Full variable domain (remainder filled in from reference TRBV28 and TRBJ2-5): DVKVTQSSRYLVKRTGEKVFLECVQDMDHENMFWYRQDPGLGLRLIYFSYDVKMKEKGDIPEGYSVSREKKERFSLILESASTNQTSMYLCASGSAGEETQYFGPGTRLLVL.

The V and J genes are TRBV28 and TRBJ1-2, with 8 nucleotides matching TRBD1. J gave up 7 bases and V 4 bases, and 8 bases lay outside the gene matches. There are 14 residues in the CDR3. Germline V gives CDR1 MDHEN, CDR2 SYDVKM. The CDR3 bases are TGTGCCAGCAGTTCCGACAGGGGATATAGTGGCTACACCTTC. It encodes CASSSDRGYSGYTF.